This T cell receptor (beta chain) was found in a study of T cells in Graves' hyperthyroidism and ophthalmopathy. Study results and limitations: Ophthalmopathy was predicted by the model a median of approximately 6.6 months ahead of onset.

Trimming left V 4 bases short and J 6 bases short, with 13 bases between. The germline V gene has CDR1 GTSNPN and CDR2 SVGIG (reference sequence). The CDR3 contains 13 residues. The investigators amplified TCR beta CDR3 regions from RNA transcripts. TCR CDR3 underwent first-round RT-PCR with the HTBI primer set. TCRdb used MiXCR to reprocess the multiplex PCR reads, holding one entry per CDR3 protein. The sample holds around 300,000 distinct CDR3 sequences, approximately 21% seen once. For this clonotype: Its target is unknown.

Material for sequencing was blood. The chain links TRBV30 to TRBJ1-5; D is uncertain. This clonotype originated in a man younger than 40 with Graves' ophthalmopathy. CDR3 coding DNA: TGTGCCTGGAAGGGCGAGGGCAGTCAGCCCCAGCATTTT. Its translation is CAWKGEGSQPQHF.